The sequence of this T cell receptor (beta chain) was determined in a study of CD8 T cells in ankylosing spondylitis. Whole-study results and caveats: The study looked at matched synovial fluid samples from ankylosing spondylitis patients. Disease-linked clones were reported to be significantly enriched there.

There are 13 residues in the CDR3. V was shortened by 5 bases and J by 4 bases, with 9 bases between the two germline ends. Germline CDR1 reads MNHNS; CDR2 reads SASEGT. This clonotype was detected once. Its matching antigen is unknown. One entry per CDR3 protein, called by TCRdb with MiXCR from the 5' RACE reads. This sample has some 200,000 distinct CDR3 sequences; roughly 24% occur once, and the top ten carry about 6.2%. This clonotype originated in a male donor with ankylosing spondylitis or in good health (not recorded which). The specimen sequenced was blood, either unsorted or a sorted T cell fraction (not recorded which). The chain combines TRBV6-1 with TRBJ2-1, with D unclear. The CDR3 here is CASSMTSYNEQFF. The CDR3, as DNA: TGTGCCAGCAGTATGACTTCTTACAATGAGCAGTTCTTC.